The 16 T cell receptor beta chains listed next were all sequenced from one sample in a study of blood T cell repertoires in COVID-19. TCRdb keeps only in-frame clones here, not all; method: immunoSEQ multiplex PCR. Of around 140,000 clones detected, 80% to 85% appear once; the ten largest clones hold 8.5% to 9%. Sequenced sample: peripheral blood. The source of these receptors is a man aged 30 to 45 with COVID-19, enrolled during active disease.

This clone was observed a single time. V gene TRBV28 combines with J gene TRBJ2-1; D gene unclear. The length of the CDR3 is 14 residues. Germline V lookup: CDR1 MDHEN, CDR2 SYDVKM. V lost 8 bases and J lost 8, with 19 bases in between. The CDR3 is CASSVTAISDEQFF. As DNA, the CDR3 is TGTGCCAGCTCCGTCACTGCGATTAGTGATGAGCAGTTCTTC.

This chain uses TRBV27 with TRBJ2-7, with TRBD1 matching 11 bases. Trimming took 3 bases from V and 4 from J; bases not matched to a gene: 5. Germline V gene data show CDR1 as MNHEY and CDR2 as SMNVEV (reference sequence). The CDR3 is made up of 15 amino acids. The CDR3 sequence is CASSFLGQGAYEQYF. The DNA of the CDR3 is TGTGCCAGCAGTTTCCTCGGACAGGGGGCTTACGAGCAGTACTTC.

The chain recombines TRBV11-3 with TRBJ2-6; tentatively, D is TRBD1 (6 bases). Germline CDR1 and CDR2: SGHNT and YENEEA. This CDR3 is built from 15 residues. Trimming stripped 5 bases from V and 0 bases from J, with 8 bases between. The CDR3 spells CASSTDSSGANVLTF. Written as DNA, the CDR3 is TGTGCCAGCAGCACGGACAGCTCTGGGGCCAACGTCCTGACTTTC.

V is TRBV19 and J is TRBJ1-6; 7 bases are a match to TRBD1. The CDR3 has 15 residues. The junction had 8 bases not matched to a gene; V was cut back by 9 bases and J by 3 bases. Germline V gene lookup returns CDR1 LNHDA and CDR2 SQIVND (reference sequence). The CDR3 DNA is TGTGCCAGCAACGCCCGGGACAGCTATAATTCACCCCTCCACTTT. Amino acids: CASNARDSYNSPLHF.

The V and J genes are TRBV30 and TRBJ2-1, with 7 bases lining up with TRBD1. The CDR3 contains 14 residues. J lost 2 bases, V lost 4 bases, and 5 bases had no gene match. Germline V gene sequence: CDR1 GTSNPN, CDR2 SVGIG (reference sequence). The CDR3 protein is CAWIRQGTYNEQFF. In DNA form, the CDR3 reads TGTGCCTGGATACGACAGGGAACCTACAATGAGCAGTTCTTC.

The sample holds a few counts of this clone. The chain is built from TRBV19 and TRBJ1-1, with 8 nucleotides matching TRBD1. Germline V gene data show CDR1 as LNHDA and CDR2 as SQIVND (reference sequence). With V trimmed by 4 bases and J by 4 bases, 5 bases remained unmatched. CDR3 length equals 14 residues. CDR3 sequence (DNA): TGTGCCAGTAGTAAGACAGGGGCGGGCACTGAAGCTTTCTTT. Its protein product is CASSKTGAGTEAFF.

This chain connects TRBV28 to TRBJ2-7; TRBD1 might be the D (7 bases). CDR3 size: 15 residues. Germline V gene sequence: CDR1 MDHEN, CDR2 SYDVKM. With 4 bases removed from V and 5 bases from J, the gap between germline ends came to 18 bases. The CDR3 DNA follows: TGTGCCAGCAGTTCCCCCGGCCAGGGGGGTAACGAGCAGTACTTC. Its translation: CASSSPGQGGNEQYF.

The chain carries TRBV6-2 or TRBV6-3 and TRBJ2-3; a possible D gene is TRBD2 (6 bases). V shed 6 bases and J shed 2 bases, with 18 bases lying between them. Germline V CDR1 and CDR2: MNHEY, SVGEGT. This CDR3 comprises 16 residues. The CDR3 bases are TGTGCCAGCAGCACGGTCCGTGGGGGGAACACAGATACGCAGTATTTT. Residues: CASSTVRGGNTDTQYF.

This clone came up a few times. The rearrangement joins TRBV19 to TRBJ1-2; no firm D call. There are 10 residues in the CDR3. The germline V gene encodes CDR1 LNHDA and CDR2 SQIVND (reference sequence). The V gene lost 10 bases and the J gene lost 0 bases, with 3 bases spanning the gap. CDR3 residues: CATANYGYTF. CDR3 DNA sequence: TGTGCCACAGCTAACTATGGCTACACCTTC.

This chain links TRBV7-2 with TRBJ1-3; possible D gene TRBD1, 6 bases. The CDR3 has 15 residues. The V end was cut by 1 base, the J end by 4 bases, with 11 bases between. CDR1 and CDR2 from the germline V gene are SGHTA and FQGNSA. This CDR3 is CASSLDRAMGNTIYF. In DNA, the CDR3 is TGTGCCAGCAGCTTAGACAGGGCGATGGGAAACACCATATATTTT.

This chain uses TRBV5-5 with TRBJ2-3, with 7 bases identical to TRBD2. This CDR3 has 15 residues. Trimming at V came to 3 bases and at J to 0 bases, leaving 4 bases not matched to a gene. Germline loops: CDR1 SGHKS, CDR2 YYEKEE (reference sequence). In nucleotides, the CDR3 is TGTGCCAGCAGCTGGGGGGGACTGAGCACAGATACGCAGTATTTT. Translation gives CASSWGGLSTDTQYF.

The CDR3, as DNA: TGTGCCAGCAGCTTAGACCGAAACAGGGGGCTGGGTCAGCCCCAGCATTTT. This encodes CASSLDRNRGLGQPQHF. The genes are TRBV11-3 and TRBJ1-5; TRBD1 agrees at 9 bases. The V and J ends lost 0 bases and 6 bases, in that order; junction bases with no gene match: 9. The CDR3 consists of 17 residues. Germline-derived CDR1 and CDR2 are SGHNT and YENEEA.

This chain uses TRBV4-3 with TRBJ2-1; possible D gene TRBD2, 6 bases. This CDR3 region has 15 residues. V dropped 4 bases and J dropped 0 bases, with 10 bases sitting between them. Germline V gene lookup returns CDR1 LGHNA and CDR2 YSLEER. CDR3 coding DNA: TGCGCCAGCAGCCGGGACTCCACCTCCTACAATGAGCAGTTCTTC. It is translated as CASSRDSTSYNEQFF.

This clone was detected only once. V and J are TRBV4-1 and TRBJ1-5; unclear D gene. This CDR3 spans 19 amino acids. Germline V gene lookup returns CDR1 MGHRA and CDR2 YSYEKL. V shed 4 bases and J shed 0 bases, with 22 bases lying between them. This chain's CDR3 is CASSLLGEGATYSNQPQHF. As DNA, the CDR3 is TGCGCCAGCAGCCTCCTTGGGGAGGGCGCGACATATAGCAATCAGCCCCAGCATTTT.

The J gene is TRBJ1-2, the V gene TRBV19; D unresolved. V lost 8 bases, J lost 3 bases, and 13 bases lay in between. The CDR3 runs to 13 residues. Germline CDR1 is LNHDA and CDR2 is SQIVND (reference sequence). This CDR3 is CASAPRRDYGYTF. Written as DNA, the CDR3 is TGTGCCAGTGCCCCCCGACGGGACTATGGCTACACCTTC.

CDR3 bases: TGTGCCAGCAGTACATCCCGGGACAGCTATGGCTACACCTTC. This codes for CASSTSRDSYGYTF. The V and J genes are TRBV2 and TRBJ1-2; 7 bases map to TRBD1. This CDR3 contains 14 residues. The germline V gene encodes CDR1 SNHLY and CDR2 FYNNEI. V gave up 5 bases and J gave up 4 bases; unmatched junction bases: 7. Drawing the rest from reference TRBV2 and TRBJ1-2, the complete variable domain is EPEVTQTPSHQVTQMGQEVILRCVPISNHLYFYWYRQILGQKVEFLVSFYNNEISEKSEIFDDQFSVERPDGSNFTLKIRSTKLEDSAMYFCASSTSRDSYGYTFGSGTRLTVV.